One sample yielded the 26 T cell receptor beta chains listed below, sequenced in a study of early T cells in non-severe SARS-CoV-2 infection. In TCRdb, the 5' RACE reads were re-called with MiXCR into one record per CDR3 protein. Of 79,000 or so distinct CDR3 sequences in the sample, over 10% were seen once. Material for sequencing was whole blood. These receptors were collected from an adult who was a healthcare worker with PCR-confirmed SARS-CoV-2 infection or an uninfected control (not recorded which).

The chain joins TRBV27 to TRBJ2-7; no definite D call. V was trimmed by 5 bases and J by 2 bases, leaving 7 bases between them. CDR3 length: 12 amino acids. Germline V gene data show CDR1 as MNHEY and CDR2 as SMNVEV (reference sequence). CDR3 coding DNA: TGTGCCAGCAGTGGCGATCCCTACGAGCAGTACTTC. It translates to CASSGDPYEQYF.

The sample holds a few counts of this clonotype. This chain joins TRBV28 and TRBJ1-5; the D is unclear. Per germline, CDR1 MDHEN and CDR2 SYDVKM. The CDR3 runs to 14 residues. Trimming left V 5 bases short and J 6 bases short, with 14 bases between. DNA of the CDR3: TGTGCCAGCAGTGAGGTGGACCTTCTTCAGCCCCAGCATTTT. Its translation is CASSEVDLLQPQHF.

A few counts support this clonotype. The chain is built from TRBV6-2 or TRBV6-3 and TRBJ2-5; D possibly matches TRBD1 or TRBD2 (5 bases each). The CDR3 spans 14 residues. Trimming pared 4 bases from V and 7 bases from J, leaving 16 bases between. The germline gives CDR1 MNHEY, CDR2 SVGEGT. CDR3 loop: CASSSAGTRVTQYF. CDR3 DNA: TGTGCCAGCAGTTCGGCCGGGACCAGGGTGACCCAGTACTTC.

As DNA, the CDR3 is TGTGCCAGCAGTCCCCCCTCGCGGACCCAGTACTTC. Translating gives CASSPPSRTQYF. V and J are TRBV6-2 or TRBV6-3 and TRBJ2-5; D ambiguous. Per germline, CDR1 MNHEY and CDR2 SVGEGT. V was shortened by 5 bases and J by 7 bases, with 11 bases between the two germline ends. There are 12 residues in the CDR3.

The sample holds a few counts of this clonotype. The CDR3 DNA follows: TGTGCCAGCAGTTTCGGACTGAGCTCCTACGAGCAGTACTTC. Translation: CASSFGLSSYEQYF. The genes are TRBV12-3 or TRBV12-4 and TRBJ2-7; TRBD2 might be the D (5 bases). There are 14 residues in the CDR3. The germline V and J ends were trimmed by 3 bases and 0 bases, with 9 bases remaining between them.

The chain links TRBV28 to TRBJ2-5, with D possibly matching TRBD1 (5 bases). The V gene's germline CDR1 is MDHEN and CDR2 SYDVKM. V gave up 8 bases and J gave up 4 bases, with 38 bases separating them. This CDR3 contains 21 residues. The CDR3 reads CASFSRHPDSDAENARETQYF. The CDR3 nucleotides read TGTGCCAGCTTTTCCCGACATCCCGACAGCGATGCGGAGAACGCAAGAGAGACCCAGTACTTC.

This clonotype was detected ten times or more. J is TRBJ1-2 and V is TRBV12-3 or TRBV12-4; D call uncertain. The CDR3 has 14 residues. V was cut by 4 bases and J by 0 bases, with 9 bases left in between. The CDR3 DNA reads TGTGCCAGCAGTTCCCGGCCGCCTAACTATGGCTACACCTTC. It translates to CASSSRPPNYGYTF.

Only a few counts were recorded for this clonotype. The rearrangement joins TRBV14 to TRBJ2-6; 7 bases align to TRBD2. J lost 1 base, V lost 2 bases, and 5 bases had no gene match. The CDR3 covers 17 residues. Germline V gene lookup returns CDR1 SGHDN and CDR2 FVKESK. The CDR3 DNA follows: TGTGCCAGCAGCCAACCCCCCGGGGGGTCTGGGGCCAACGTCCTGACTTTC. Protein product: CASSQPPGGSGANVLTF.

This clonotype was recorded a few times. The chain links TRBV20-1 to TRBJ2-2, with D tentatively TRBD2 (5 bases). The CDR3 extends over 15 amino acids. Germline V CDR1 and CDR2: DFQATT, SNEGSKA (reference sequence). Trimming left V 3 bases short and J 0 bases short, with 11 bases between. CDR3: CSARELGSNTGELFF. The DNA for the CDR3 is TGCAGTGCTAGGGAACTAGGCTCGAACACCGGGGAGCTGTTTTTT.

A few counts support this clonotype. The chain employs TRBV6-2 or TRBV6-3 and TRBJ2-7, with a tentative D call TRBD1 (5 bases). The CDR3 length is 14 residues. The V gene's germline CDR1 is MNHEY and CDR2 SVGEGT. V dropped 6 bases and J dropped 3 bases, with 15 bases sitting between them. The CDR3 loop is CASRGASTNYEQYF. In DNA, the CDR3 is TGTGCCAGCAGAGGGGCCTCCACCAACTACGAGCAGTACTTC.

This clonotype was observed a few times. The chain joins TRBV4-2 to TRBJ2-1; 13 nucleotides match TRBD2. CDR3 length equals 16 residues. Trimming took 2 bases from V and 4 from J; bases not matched to a gene: 2. Looked up from germline, CDR1 is LGHNA and CDR2 is YNFKEQ. Written as DNA, the CDR3 is TGTGCCAGCAGCCAACTACTAGCGGGGGGGTACAATGAGCAGTTCTTC. This sequence encodes CASSQLLAGGYNEQFF.

This clonotype came up many times. The chain is built from TRBV7-8 and TRBJ2-3; 14 positions match TRBD2. Trimming took 4 bases from V and 6 from J; bases not matched to a gene: 6. CDR1 is SGHVS, CDR2 FQNEAQ, per germline. The CDR3 totals 16 residues. The CDR3 DNA reads TGTGCCAGCAGCTCCCCGACTAGCGGGAGGGCGGATACGCAGTATTTT. Encoded protein: CASSSPTSGRADTQYF.

The V call is TRBV5-1, the J call TRBJ1-1, with D perhaps matching TRBD1 (5 bases). Germline V CDR1 and CDR2: SGHRS, YFSETQ. The CDR3 consists of 15 residues. V was trimmed by 4 bases and J by 4 bases, leaving 17 bases between them. DNA for the CDR3: TGCGCCAGCAGCCTGGAGGTGGCAGGGAGCACTGAAGCTTTCTTT. Its translation is CASSLEVAGSTEAFF.

V gene TRBV28 combines with J gene TRBJ2-7; 13 nucleotides agree with TRBD2. The CDR3 runs to 16 residues. CDR1 MDHEN and CDR2 SYDVKM come from the germline V gene. V was pared by 4 bases and J by 5 bases, with 8 bases of the junction left unmatched. The CDR3 is CASSSRPGTSGNEQYF. CDR3 bases: TGTGCCAGCAGTTCCAGGCCCGGGACTAGCGGGAACGAGCAGTACTTC.

This clonotype was found a few times. The V call is TRBV7-8, the J call TRBJ1-5; no clear D gene. Per the germline V gene, CDR1 is SGHVS and CDR2 is FQNEAQ. This CDR3 is built from 13 residues. V lost 0 bases and J lost 7, with 7 bases in between. DNA of the CDR3: TGTGCCAGCAGCTTAGCTCCTATCCAGCCCCAGCATTTT. Protein sequence: CASSLAPIQPQHF.

V usage is TRBV24-1 and J usage is TRBJ2-1, with D tentatively TRBD1 (6 bases). V was shortened by 3 bases and J by 7 bases, with 9 bases between the two germline ends. CDR3 size: 13 residues. CDR1 is KGHDR, CDR2 SFDVKD, per germline. The CDR3 sequence is CATSDLGANEQFF. DNA for the CDR3: TGTGCCACCAGTGATCTGGGGGCAAATGAGCAGTTCTTC.

This clonotype was counted between two and nine times. This chain joins TRBV5-1 and TRBJ1-4, with D possibly being TRBD1 (6 bases). The V end was cut by 4 bases, the J end by 10 bases, with 20 bases between. This CDR3 has 15 amino acids. Germline-derived CDR1 and CDR2 are SGHRS and YFSETQ. The CDR3 loop is CASSEAGTSKGKLFF. The CDR3 DNA is TGCGCCAGCAGCGAAGCCGGGACAAGCAAGGGAAAACTGTTTTTT.

The chain carries TRBV12-3 or TRBV12-4 and TRBJ2-3, with 11 bases identical to TRBD2. This CDR3 spans 15 amino acids. With V trimmed by 6 bases and J by 1 base, 3 bases remained unmatched. CDR3 protein: CASRHSGRGTDTQYF. The CDR3 coding sequence is TGTGCCAGCAGGCATAGCGGGAGGGGCACAGATACGCAGTATTTT.

There are many counts of this clonotype. The V gene is TRBV7-9, the J gene TRBJ1-1; TRBD1 matches at 11 bases. Germline assignment: CDR1 SEHNR and CDR2 FQNEAQ (reference sequence). The CDR3 sequence is 16 residues long. Trimming took 6 bases from V and 1 from J; bases not matched to a gene: 7. CDR3: CASSRLGTGGNTEAFF. The CDR3 DNA reads TGTGCCAGCAGTCGCCTGGGGACAGGGGGGAACACTGAAGCTTTCTTT.

The chain combines TRBV6-1 with TRBJ2-1; the D gene is possibly TRBD2 (6 bases). Trimming stripped 4 bases from V and 3 bases from J, with 16 bases between. Germline values: CDR1 MNHNS, CDR2 SASEGT. There are 16 residues in the CDR3. In DNA, the CDR3 is TGTGCCAGCAGTGGGCCCTCGGGCGGGGTCTACAATGAGCAGTTCTTC. This sequence encodes CASSGPSGGVYNEQFF.

The table lists this clonotype with many counts. The chain joins TRBV6-1 to TRBJ2-4; possibly TRBD2 for D (5 bases). Trimming cost V 2 bases and J 0 bases, with 11 bases left between them. Germline CDR1 reads MNHNS; CDR2 reads SASEGT. The CDR3 length is 16 residues. In DNA form, the CDR3 reads TGTGCCAGCAGTGAACAAGGGAGCGTAGCCAAAAACATTCAGTACTTC. Protein product: CASSEQGSVAKNIQYF.

The chain uses TRBV5-1 and TRBJ1-1; no reliable D call. Germline V lookup: CDR1 SGHRS, CDR2 YFSETQ. The V and J ends lost 3 bases and 3 bases respectively, with 15 bases between them. This CDR3 is built from 15 residues. The CDR3 DNA follows: TGCGCCAGCAGCTCGGAGATTACAGTGGACACTGAAGCTTTCTTT. Protein product: CASSSEITVDTEAFF.

The table lists this clonotype with many counts. The chain employs TRBV20-1 and TRBJ1-1; D possibly corresponds to TRBD1 (5 bases). The germline V gene encodes CDR1 DFQATT and CDR2 SNEGSKA (reference sequence). The V end was cut by 8 bases, the J end by 4 bases, with 14 bases between. This CDR3 region has 12 residues. The CDR3 DNA follows: TGCAGTTCGGGGGTTCCTGGCACTGAAGCTTTCTTT. Its translation is CSSGVPGTEAFF.

This clonotype has a handful of counts. The chain is built from TRBV3-1 and TRBJ2-5, with D hard to call. The CDR3 is 12 amino acids. V was shortened by 1 base and J by 4 bases, with 4 bases between the two germline ends. CDR1 is LGHDT and CDR2 is YNNKEL in the germline V gene (reference sequence). In DNA, the CDR3 is TGTGCCAGCAGCCAAGTTTTAGAGACCCAGTACTTC. Translation: CASSQVLETQYF.

In its sample, this clonotype was seen a few times. The V call is TRBV11-2, the J call TRBJ2-1, with 8 positions matching TRBD1. CDR1 is SGHAT, CDR2 FQNNGV, per germline. J gave up 2 bases and V 0 bases, and 3 bases lay outside the gene matches. This CDR3 is built from 16 residues. CDR3 sequence: CASSLEQGATYNEQFF. In DNA form, the CDR3 reads TGTGCCAGCAGCTTAGAGCAGGGGGCCACCTACAATGAGCAGTTCTTC. Supplemented by reference TRBV11-2 and TRBJ2-1, the full variable domain reads EAGVAQSPRYKIIEKRQSVAFWCNPISGHATLYWYQQILGQGPKLLIQFQNNGVVDDSQLPKDRFSAERLKGVDSTLKIQPAKLEDSAVYLCASSLEQGATYNEQFFGPGTRLTVL.

This clonotype was seen ten or more times. This chain links TRBV7-2 with TRBJ2-7; unclear D gene. Germline V CDR1 and CDR2: SGHTA, FQGNSA. Between the trimmed V and J ends, which lost 1 base and 3 bases, there was a span of 10 bases. CDR3 size: 14 residues. CDR3 loop: CASSLGRSYYEQYF. The CDR3 nucleotides read TGTGCCAGCAGCTTAGGTCGAAGCTACTACGAGCAGTACTTC.